These T cell receptor beta chains were read from a single sample in a study of cytomegalovirus exposure and HLA in healthy donors. Sequencing used immunoSEQ multiplex PCR; TCRdb keeps in-frame clones, though not all of them. The sample has some 120,000 clones, around three quarters seen once; the top ten hold more than 0.7%. The sequenced sample was PBMCs. These receptors were taken from a woman in her twenties or thirties in good health and CMV-seronegative. CDR3s include the opening cysteine and the closing phenylalanine or tryptophan. D genes are given only for firm matches. Clone sizes are given selectively: once, few, many, or a class where the clone is expanded.

V: TRBV9
D: TRBD1
J: TRBJ1-6
size: -
DNA: TGTGCCAGCAGCCCATGGGGACAGGGGAGCGGTTCACCCCTCCACTTT
CDR3: CASSPWGQGSGSPLHF

V: TRBV6-5
D: TRBD1
J: TRBJ1-2
size: -
DNA: TGTGCCAGCAGTCCCAGGGGGCCCGGCTACACCTTC
CDR3: CASSPRGPGYTF

V: TRBV7-6
D: -
J: TRBJ2-1
size: few
DNA: TGTGCCAGCAGCTTAGCTGGGCAGGAACACAATGAGCAGTTCTTC
CDR3: CASSLAGQEHNEQFF

V: TRBV9
D: -
J: TRBJ2-6
size: -
DNA: TGTGCCAGCAGCATAGATCTATCTGGGGCCAACGTCCTGACTTTC
CDR3: CASSIDLSGANVLTF

V: TRBV29-1
D: TRBD1
J: TRBJ1-2
size: -
DNA: TGCAGCGTAGACATCCCAGGGACAGGCGGCTACACCTTC
CDR3: CSVDIPGTGGYTF

V: TRBV4-1
D: -
J: TRBJ2-5
size: -
DNA: TGCGCCAGCAGCCAAGAAGAAAAGAGGACAGCGTCTCTTGAGACCCAGTACTTC
CDR3: CASSQEEKRTASLETQYF

V: TRBV29-1
D: -
J: TRBJ2-7
size: -
DNA: TGCAGCGTTAGACAGTACGAGGAGCAGTACTTC
CDR3: CSVRQYEEQYF

V: TRBV7-2
D: TRBD1
J: TRBJ2-7
size: -
DNA: TGTGCCAGCAGACAACCGGGACAGTTGAGCGAGCAGTACTTC
CDR3: CASRQPGQLSEQYF

V: TRBV2
D: -
J: TRBJ2-5
size: -
DNA: TGTGCCAGCATTGGTGTAGCGGAAGAGACCCAGTACTTC
CDR3: CASIGVAEETQYF

V: TRBV5-1
D: TRBD2
J: TRBJ2-1
size: -
DNA: TGCGCCAGCAGCTTGTCATCGCTAGCGGATTCCTACAATGAGCAGTTCTTC
CDR3: CASSLSSLADSYNEQFF

V: TRBV4-3
D: -
J: TRBJ2-2
size: -
DNA: TGCGCCAGCAGCCAAGATTGGGGGGTTGGCGGGGAGCTGTTTTTT
CDR3: CASSQDWGVGGELFF

V: TRBV30
D: -
J: TRBJ1-4
size: -
DNA: TGTGCCTGTGGTAGCGCAACTAATGAAAAACTGTTTTTT
CDR3: CACGSATNEKLFF

V: TRBV11-3
D: TRBD2
J: TRBJ2-1
size: -
DNA: TGTGCCAGCAGCTTTGGGCTAGCGGGGTTTTTATACAATGAGCAGTTCTTC
CDR3: CASSFGLAGFLYNEQFF

V: TRBV9
D: TRBD1
J: TRBJ1-2
size: -
DNA: TGTGCCAGCAGCGAGACGCCCCAGGGGGACTATGGCTACACCTTC
CDR3: CASSETPQGDYGYTF

V: TRBV15
D: -
J: TRBJ2-1
size: -
DNA: TGTGCCACCAGCAGAGACCCAACCTCCACTAGGCCCGTATACAATGAGCAGTTCTTC
CDR3: CATSRDPTSTRPVYNEQFF

V: TRBV5-1
D: -
J: TRBJ2-7
size: -
DNA: TGCGCCAGCAGCTTGGGCGGGGACTCCTACGAGCAGTACTTC
CDR3: CASSLGGDSYEQYF

V: TRBV6-4
D: TRBD1
J: TRBJ1-5
size: -
DNA: TGTGCCAGCAGTGTACGGGGACAGGGGTGGGAGCCCCAGCATTTT
CDR3: CASSVRGQGWEPQHF

V: TRBV5-4
D: TRBD2
J: TRBJ2-1
size: -
DNA: TGTGCCAGCGGCGCCGGGACTAGCGGCAATGAGCAGTTCTTC
CDR3: CASGAGTSGNEQFF

V: TRBV5-1
D: TRBD1
J: TRBJ2-1
size: few
DNA: TGCGCCAGCAGCCCGGGACAGGGGGGACCCTACAATGAGCAGTTCTTC
CDR3: CASSPGQGGPYNEQFF

V: TRBV6-1
D: -
J: TRBJ1-4
size: few
DNA: TGTGCCAGCATACGGTCCCCGACTAATGAAAAACTGTTTTTT
CDR3: CASIRSPTNEKLFF

V: TRBV7-2
D: TRBD1
J: TRBJ1-1
size: -
DNA: TGTGCCAGCAGCTTACCCAGGACAGGGACGCTTATGAACACTGAAGCTTTCTTT
CDR3: CASSLPRTGTLMNTEAFF

V: TRBV19
D: -
J: TRBJ1-5
size: -
DNA: TGTGCCAGTAGTATAGTTGCGGAAAACGGCAATCAGCCCCAGCATTTT
CDR3: CASSIVAENGNQPQHF

V: TRBV29-1
D: TRBD1
J: TRBJ2-3
size: -
DNA: TGCAGCGCCGTACAGGGGACAGATACGCAGTATTTT
CDR3: CSAVQGTDTQYF

V: TRBV13
D: TRBD2
J: TRBJ2-1
size: once
DNA: TGTGCCAGCAGCTGGGAAATAGCGGGGGGGGACAATGAGCAGTTCTTC
CDR3: CASSWEIAGGDNEQFF

V: TRBV19
D: -
J: TRBJ1-2
size: -
DNA: TGTGCCAGTAATCCGAGGGGGTTCTATGGCTACACCTTC
CDR3: CASNPRGFYGYTF

V: TRBV27
D: TRBD1
J: TRBJ1-3
size: -
DNA: TGTGCCAGCAGTCCGGGACAGGGTGTGGACACCATATATTTT
CDR3: CASSPGQGVDTIYF

V: TRBV6-5
D: -
J: TRBJ2-1
size: -
DNA: TGTGCCAGCAGTTACTCGTCCGCCGGGGGACCGTTCTTC
CDR3: CASSYSSAGGPFF

V: TRBV19
D: -
J: TRBJ1-2
size: -
DNA: TGTGCCAGTAGTCTAAGCAGGGACTATGGCTACACCTTC
CDR3: CASSLSRDYGYTF

V: TRBV4-2
D: -
J: TRBJ1-1
size: once
DNA: TGTGCCAGCAGCCAAGCCGGACCGGCCGGTGGGAGGGAAGCTTTCTTT
CDR3: CASSQAGPAGGREAFF

V: TRBV29-1
D: -
J: TRBJ2-1
size: -
DNA: TGCAGCGTTGTATCTCGGTCGGTTGAGCAGTTCTTC
CDR3: CSVVSRSVEQFF

V: TRBV30
D: -
J: TRBJ2-6
size: -
DNA: TGTGCCTGGAGGCGAGACTCTGGGGCCAACGTCCTGACTTTC
CDR3: CAWRRDSGANVLTF

V: TRBV27
D: TRBD1
J: TRBJ1-3
size: -
DNA: TGTGCCAGCACCTGGGGACAGGGGGGAAACACCATATATTTT
CDR3: CASTWGQGGNTIYF

V: TRBV6-5
D: -
J: TRBJ2-2
size: -
DNA: TGTGCCAGCAGTTACCATGTGGGCCTGGAGCTGTTTTTT
CDR3: CASSYHVGLELFF

V: TRBV9
D: TRBD2
J: TRBJ2-1
size: -
DNA: TGTGCCAGCGGGGGGACTAGCGGACGAAACAATGAGCAGTTCTTC
CDR3: CASGGTSGRNNEQFF

V: TRBV30
D: -
J: TRBJ1-2
size: -
DNA: TGTGCCTGGATATCGGGTACGTACGTCGACTATGGCTACACCTTC
CDR3: CAWISGTYVDYGYTF

V: TRBV5-1
D: -
J: TRBJ2-1
size: -
DNA: TGCGCCAGCAGCTTGGCAAGTCCAGACAATGAGCAGTTCTTC
CDR3: CASSLASPDNEQFF

V: TRBV6-5
D: -
J: TRBJ1-1
size: -
DNA: TGTGCCAGCAGTTACTGGGGGAGGACCACTGAAGCTTTCTTT
CDR3: CASSYWGRTTEAFF

V: TRBV4-2
D: TRBD2
J: TRBJ2-3
size: -
DNA: TGTGCCAGCAGCCAAGACGGCGCTAGCGGGAGTACAGATACGCAGTATTTT
CDR3: CASSQDGASGSTDTQYF

V: TRBV6-5
D: -
J: TRBJ1-1
size: -
DNA: TGTGCCAGCAGTTACTCGGTACTAAACACTGAAGCTTTCTTT
CDR3: CASSYSVLNTEAFF

V: TRBV7-2
D: -
J: TRBJ2-3
size: -
DNA: TGTGCCAGCAGCTTAGGACACAGCACAGATACGCAGTATTTT
CDR3: CASSLGHSTDTQYF

V: TRBV6-1
D: TRBD2
J: TRBJ2-1
size: once
DNA: TGTGCCAGCAGTGGAGCCCTAGCGGGGGATTATGAGCAGTTCTTC
CDR3: CASSGALAGDYEQFF

V: TRBV9
D: -
J: TRBJ1-1
size: -
DNA: TGTGCCAGCAGCGTAGGCGGGAGTGAAGCTTTCTTT
CDR3: CASSVGGSEAFF

V: TRBV30
D: TRBD1
J: TRBJ1-2
size: -
DNA: TGTGCCTGGAGGGCATCGACAGGGGGTGGCTACACCTTC
CDR3: CAWRASTGGGYTF

V: TRBV6-4
D: -
J: TRBJ1-5
size: -
DNA: TGTGCCAGCAGTACGACGGGAGGTCAGCCCCAGCATTTT
CDR3: CASSTTGGQPQHF

V: TRBV2
D: -
J: TRBJ2-2
size: -
DNA: TGTGCCAGCAAGGAGAGAGAGGGGGCCGGGGAGCTGTTTTTT
CDR3: CASKEREGAGELFF

V: TRBV27
D: TRBD2
J: TRBJ2-3
size: once
DNA: TGTGCCAGCAGTCACCTATCACTAGCGTCCCATCCAGATACGCAGTATTTT
CDR3: CASSHLSLASHPDTQYF

V: TRBV7-9
D: TRBD2
J: TRBJ2-3
size: few
DNA: TGTGCCAGCAGCTTAGACCCGGGGACTATCGGCGGTCGGGCAGATACGCAGTATTTT
CDR3: CASSLDPGTIGGRADTQYF

V: TRBV5-1
D: -
J: TRBJ1-2
size: -
DNA: TGCGCCAGCAGTCCGGAGTCTAACTATGGCTACACCTTC
CDR3: CASSPESNYGYTF